This entry lists 3 T cell receptor beta chains sequenced from one sample in a study of cytomegalovirus exposure and HLA in healthy donors. PCR amplification relied on 60 Vbeta primers (plus 13 Jbeta primers). Libraries were prepared by immunoSEQ multiplex PCR; TCRdb keeps only in-frame clonotypes and omits some of them. The sample includes around 180,000 clones, around four fifths seen only once; the top ten take around 13%. Sequences were obtained from PBMCs. The receptors derive from a woman aged 45-60 years in good health and CMV-seropositive.

The chain uses TRBV2 and TRBJ2-7; no firm D call. The CDR3 covers 16 residues. With 0 bases removed from V and 0 bases from J, the gap between germline ends came to 12 bases. The germline CDR1 and CDR2 sequences are SNHLY and FYNNEI. The CDR3 DNA reads as TGTGCCAGCAGTGAAGCGGCCGCTCCAAGCTCCTACGAGCAGTACTTC. As protein: CASSEAAAPSSYEQYF.

J is TRBJ2-3 and V is TRBV6-1; 9 bases match TRBD2. Germline V CDR1 and CDR2: MNHNS, SASEGT. This CDR3 is 15 amino acids long. V lost 4 bases to trimming and J lost 3 bases; unmatched junction nucleotides: 5. The CDR3 DNA sequence: TGTGCCAGCAGTGGTGAGCGGGGGGCAACAGATACGCAGTATTTT. Residues: CASSGERGATDTQYF.

The CDR3 region is CASSLTTKVQGYTF. The CDR3, as DNA: TGTGCCAGCAGTTTAACTACCAAGGTTCAGGGCTACACCTTC. The chain links TRBV6-5 to TRBJ1-2, with no clear D. The CDR3 spans 14 residues. The V gene's germline CDR1 is MNHEY and CDR2 SVGAGI. Trimming cost V 4 bases and J 8 bases, with 17 bases left between them.